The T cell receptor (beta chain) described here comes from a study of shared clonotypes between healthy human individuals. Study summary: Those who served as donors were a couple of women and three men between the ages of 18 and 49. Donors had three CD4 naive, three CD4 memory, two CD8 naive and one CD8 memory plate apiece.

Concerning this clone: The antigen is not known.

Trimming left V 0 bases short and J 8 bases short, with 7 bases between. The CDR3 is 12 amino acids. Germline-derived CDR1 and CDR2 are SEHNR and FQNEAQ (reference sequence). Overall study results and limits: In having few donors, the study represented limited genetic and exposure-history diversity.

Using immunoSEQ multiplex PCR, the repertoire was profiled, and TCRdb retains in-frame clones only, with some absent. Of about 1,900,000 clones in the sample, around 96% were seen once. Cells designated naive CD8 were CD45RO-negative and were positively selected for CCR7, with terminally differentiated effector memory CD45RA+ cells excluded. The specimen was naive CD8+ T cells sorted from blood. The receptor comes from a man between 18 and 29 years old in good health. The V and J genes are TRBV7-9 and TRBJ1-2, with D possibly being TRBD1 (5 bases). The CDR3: CASSLADSGYTF. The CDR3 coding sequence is TGTGCCAGCAGCTTAGCAGACAGCGGCTACACCTTC. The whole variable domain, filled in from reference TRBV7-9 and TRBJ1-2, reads DTGVSQNPRHKITKRGQNVTFRCDPISEHNRLYWYRQTLGQGPEFLTYFQNEAQLEKSRLLSDRFSAERPKGSFSTLEIQRTEQGDSAMYLCASSLADSGYTFGSGTRLTVV.